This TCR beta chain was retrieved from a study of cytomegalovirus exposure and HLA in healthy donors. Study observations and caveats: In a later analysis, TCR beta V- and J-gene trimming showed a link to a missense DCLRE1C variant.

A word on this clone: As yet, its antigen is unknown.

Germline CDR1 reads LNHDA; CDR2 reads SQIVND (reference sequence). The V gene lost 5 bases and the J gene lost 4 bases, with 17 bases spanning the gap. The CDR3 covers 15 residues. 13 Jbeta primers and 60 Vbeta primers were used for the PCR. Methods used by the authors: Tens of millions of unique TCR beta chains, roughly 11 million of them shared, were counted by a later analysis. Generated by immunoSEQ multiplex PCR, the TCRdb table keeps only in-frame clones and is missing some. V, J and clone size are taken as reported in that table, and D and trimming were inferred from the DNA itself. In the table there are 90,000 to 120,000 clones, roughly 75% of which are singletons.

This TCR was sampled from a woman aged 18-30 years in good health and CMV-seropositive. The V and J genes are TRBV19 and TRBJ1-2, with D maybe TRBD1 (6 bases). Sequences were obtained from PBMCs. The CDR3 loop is CASSGAWGRGYGYTF. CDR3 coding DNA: TGTGCCAGTAGTGGTGCTTGGGGGCGCGGCTATGGCTACACCTTC. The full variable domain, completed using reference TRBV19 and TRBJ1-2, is DGGITQSPKYLFRKEGQNVTLSCEQNLNHDAMYWYRQDPGQGLRLIYYSQIVNDFQKGDIAEGYSVSREKKESFPLTVTSAQKNPTAFYLCASSGAWGRGYGYTFGSGTRLTVV.